Listed here are 3 T cell receptor beta chains from one sample, sequenced in a study of blood T cell repertoires in COVID-19. Profiling relied on immunoSEQ multiplex PCR, and the TCRdb table lists in-frame clones only, not all of them. The data show 100,000 or so clones, around four fifths seen once. What was sequenced was peripheral blood. The receptors stem from a woman between 65 and 79 years old with acute or convalescent COVID-19.

Here the CDR3 DNA reads TGCGCCACTAGACAGACAATGAACACTGAAGCTTTCTTT. It codes for CATRQTMNTEAFF. The J gene is TRBJ1-1, the V gene TRBV5-1; weak D call: TRBD1 (5 bases). The V gene lost 9 bases and the J gene lost 0 bases, with 12 bases spanning the gap. Per germline, CDR1 SGHRS and CDR2 YFSETQ. CDR3 size: 13 residues.

The chain links TRBV19 to TRBJ1-3, with TRBD1 matching over 9 bases. CDR1 is LNHDA, CDR2 SQIVND, per germline (reference sequence). After removal of 7 bases from V and 6 bases from J, the junction contained 10 bases not matched to a gene. The CDR3 has 15 residues. This CDR3 is CASTSVDRGENTIYF. Written as DNA, the CDR3 is TGTGCCAGTACCTCGGTCGACAGGGGGGAAAACACCATATATTTT.

This chain links TRBV7-2 with TRBJ2-2, with 9 bases aligning to TRBD1. The CDR3 sequence is 15 residues long. Germline trimming cut 6 bases from V and 1 base from J; bases unmatched to any gene: 3. Looked up from germline, CDR1 is SGHTA and CDR2 is FQGNSA. CDR3 sequence: CASSPGQGNTGELFF. The CDR3 nucleotides are TGTGCCAGCAGTCCGGGACAGGGGAACACCGGGGAGCTGTTTTTT.